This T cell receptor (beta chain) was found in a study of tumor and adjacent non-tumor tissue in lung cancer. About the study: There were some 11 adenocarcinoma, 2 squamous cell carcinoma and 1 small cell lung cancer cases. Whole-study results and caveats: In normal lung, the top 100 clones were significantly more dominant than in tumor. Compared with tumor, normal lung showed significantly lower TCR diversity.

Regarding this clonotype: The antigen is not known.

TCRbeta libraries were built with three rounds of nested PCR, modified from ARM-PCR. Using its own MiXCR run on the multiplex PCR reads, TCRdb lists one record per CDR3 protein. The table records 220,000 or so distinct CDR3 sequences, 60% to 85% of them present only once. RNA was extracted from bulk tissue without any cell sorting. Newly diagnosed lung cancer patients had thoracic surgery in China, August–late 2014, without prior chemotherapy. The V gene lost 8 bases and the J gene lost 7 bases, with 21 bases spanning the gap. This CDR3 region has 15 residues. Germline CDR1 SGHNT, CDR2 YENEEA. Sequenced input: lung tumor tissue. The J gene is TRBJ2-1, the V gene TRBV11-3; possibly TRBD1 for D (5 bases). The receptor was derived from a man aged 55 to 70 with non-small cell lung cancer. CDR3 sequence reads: CASGPRVRRVNEQFF. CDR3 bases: TGTGCCAGCGGCCCCAGGGTCCGACGAGTAAATGAGCAGTTCTTC.